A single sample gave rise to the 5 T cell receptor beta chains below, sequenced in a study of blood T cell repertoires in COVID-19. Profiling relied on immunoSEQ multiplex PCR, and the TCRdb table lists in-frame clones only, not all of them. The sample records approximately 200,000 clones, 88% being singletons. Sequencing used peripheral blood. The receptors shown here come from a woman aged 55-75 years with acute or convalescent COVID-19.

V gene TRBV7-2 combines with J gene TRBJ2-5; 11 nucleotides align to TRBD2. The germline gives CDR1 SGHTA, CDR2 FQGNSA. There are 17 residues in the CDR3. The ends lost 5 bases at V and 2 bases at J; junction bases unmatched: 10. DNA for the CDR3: TGTGCCAGCAGCCGCCTACCGGGACTAGCGGTTCAAGAGACCCAGTACTTC. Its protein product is CASSRLPGLAVQETQYF.

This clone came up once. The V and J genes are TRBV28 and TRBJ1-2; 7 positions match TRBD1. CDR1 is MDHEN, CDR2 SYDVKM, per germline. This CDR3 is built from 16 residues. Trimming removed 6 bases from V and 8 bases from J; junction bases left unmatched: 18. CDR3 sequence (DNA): TGTGCCAGCAGACTAAATGGTCCGGGACAGAGTTTGGGCTACACCTTC. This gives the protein CASRLNGPGQSLGYTF.

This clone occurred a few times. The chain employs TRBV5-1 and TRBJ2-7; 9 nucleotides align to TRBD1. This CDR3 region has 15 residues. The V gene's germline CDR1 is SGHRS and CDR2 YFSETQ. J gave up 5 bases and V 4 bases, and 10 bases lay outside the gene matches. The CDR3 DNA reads TGCGCCAGCAGCCCCGGGGACAGGGACTACCACGAGCAGTACTTC. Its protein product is CASSPGDRDYHEQYF. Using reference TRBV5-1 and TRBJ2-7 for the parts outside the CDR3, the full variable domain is KAGVTQTPRYLIKTRGQQVTLSCSPISGHRSVSWYQQTPGQGLQFLFEYFSETQRNKGNFPGRFSGRQFSNSRSEMNVSTLELGDSALYLCASSPGDRDYHEQYFGPGTRLTVT.

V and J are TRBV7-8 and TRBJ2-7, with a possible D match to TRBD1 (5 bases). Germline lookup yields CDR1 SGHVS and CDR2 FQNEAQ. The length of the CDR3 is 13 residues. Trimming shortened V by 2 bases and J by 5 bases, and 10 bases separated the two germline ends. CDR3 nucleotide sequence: TGTGCCAGCAGCTTATTATCAGGGCACGAGCAGTACTTC. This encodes CASSLLSGHEQYF.

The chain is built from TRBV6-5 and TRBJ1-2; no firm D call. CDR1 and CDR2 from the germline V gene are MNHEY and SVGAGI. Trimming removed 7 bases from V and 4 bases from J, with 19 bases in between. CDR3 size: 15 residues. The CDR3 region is CASIRDLASSYGYTF. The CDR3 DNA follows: TGTGCCAGCATTCGTGACTTGGCCAGCAGCTATGGCTACACCTTC.